This T cell receptor beta chain was documented in a study of shared T cell receptors in the human thymus. Unmatched junction bases numbered 7, after V lost 7 bases and J lost 1 base. Germline CDR1 MNHNS, CDR2 SASEGT. This CDR3 spans 14 amino acids. The table came from immunoSEQ multiplex PCR; TCRdb's copy has only in-frame clones and leaves some out. The data show about 660,000 clones, roughly 88% seen once. A further study also used this sample, focusing on human thymus T cells. That study reports: Resections were taken during corrective heart surgery, and the thymus tissue came from these. Among thymic and blood repertoires, usage of V and J genes appeared biased.

The source of this sequence is a boy in the first two years of life with a congenital heart defect. V is TRBV6-1 and J is TRBJ2-7; 7 bases align to TRBD2. Specimen: thymocytes. Written as DNA, the CDR3 is TGTGCCAGCACTGAGTGGGGGGGATCCTACGAGCAGTACTTC. Translated, it gives CASTEWGGSYEQYF.